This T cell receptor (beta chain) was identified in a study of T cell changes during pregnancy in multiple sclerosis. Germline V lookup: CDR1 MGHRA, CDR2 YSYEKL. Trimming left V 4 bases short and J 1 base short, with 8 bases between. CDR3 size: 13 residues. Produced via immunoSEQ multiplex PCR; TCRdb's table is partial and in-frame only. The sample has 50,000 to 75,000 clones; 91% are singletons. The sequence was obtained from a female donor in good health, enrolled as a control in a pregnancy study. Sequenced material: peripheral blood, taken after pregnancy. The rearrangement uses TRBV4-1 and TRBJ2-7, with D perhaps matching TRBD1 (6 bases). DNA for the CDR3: TGCGCCAGCAGCCCGCAGGGGTCCTACGAGCAGTACTTC. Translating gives CASSPQGSYEQYF.